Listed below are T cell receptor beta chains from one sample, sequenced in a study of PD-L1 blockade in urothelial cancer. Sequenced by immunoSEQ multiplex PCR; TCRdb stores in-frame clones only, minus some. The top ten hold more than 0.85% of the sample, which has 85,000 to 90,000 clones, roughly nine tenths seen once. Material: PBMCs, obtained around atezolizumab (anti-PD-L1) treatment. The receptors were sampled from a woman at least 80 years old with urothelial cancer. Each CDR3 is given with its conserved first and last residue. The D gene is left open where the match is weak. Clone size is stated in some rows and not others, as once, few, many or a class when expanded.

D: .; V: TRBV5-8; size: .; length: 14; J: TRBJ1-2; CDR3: CASSLESAGYGYTF; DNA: TGTGCCAGCAGCTTGGAGAGCGCGGGGTATGGCTACACCTTC
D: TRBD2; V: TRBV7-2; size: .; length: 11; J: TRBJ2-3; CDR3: CASSWTSYQYF; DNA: TGTGCCAGCAGCTGGACTAGCTATCAGTATTTT
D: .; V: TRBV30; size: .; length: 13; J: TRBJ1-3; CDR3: CAWALDSRNTIYF; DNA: TGTGCCTGGGCTTTAGACAGCCGAAACACCATATATTTT
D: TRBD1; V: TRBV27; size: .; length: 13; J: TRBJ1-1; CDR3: CASSLQGEAEAFF; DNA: TGTGCCAGCAGTTTACAGGGGGAGGCTGAAGCTTTCTTT
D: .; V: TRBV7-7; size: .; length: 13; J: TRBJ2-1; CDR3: CASSFGRSNEQFF; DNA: TGTGCCAGCAGCTTTGGCAGATCCAATGAGCAGTTCTTC
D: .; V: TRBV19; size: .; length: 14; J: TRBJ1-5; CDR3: CASSRYREIQPQHF; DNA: TGTGCCAGTAGTCGATACAGGGAAATTCAGCCCCAGCATTTT
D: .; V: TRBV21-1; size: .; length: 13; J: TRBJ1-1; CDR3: CASSPPADTEAFF; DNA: TGTGCCAGCAGCCCCCCCGCGGACACTGAAGCTTTCTTT
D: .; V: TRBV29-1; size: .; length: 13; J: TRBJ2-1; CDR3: CSVEPSRDNEQFF; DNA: TGCAGCGTTGAACCCTCGCGGGACAATGAGCAGTTCTTC
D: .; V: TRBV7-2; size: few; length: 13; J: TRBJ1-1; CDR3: CASRYKMDTEAFF; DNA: TGTGCCAGCAGGTACAAGATGGACACTGAAGCTTTCTTT
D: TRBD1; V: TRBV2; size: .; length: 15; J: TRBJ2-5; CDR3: CASSPRTGPEETQYF; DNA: TGTGCCAGCAGCCCCAGGACAGGCCCCGAGGAGACCCAGTACTTC
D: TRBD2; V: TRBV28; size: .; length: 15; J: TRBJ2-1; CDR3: CASSFSSGSYNEQFF; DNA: TGTGCCAGCAGTTTTTCCAGCGGGAGTTACAATGAGCAGTTCTTC
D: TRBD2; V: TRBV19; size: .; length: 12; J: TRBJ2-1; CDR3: CASRRTSGEQFF; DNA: TGTGCCAGTAGGCGGACTAGCGGCGAGCAGTTCTTC
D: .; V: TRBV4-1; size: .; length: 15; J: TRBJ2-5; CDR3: CASSQDGGLQETQYF; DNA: TGCGCCAGCAGCCAAGATGGAGGACTCCAAGAGACCCAGTACTTC
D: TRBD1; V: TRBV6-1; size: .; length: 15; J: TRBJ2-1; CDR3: CASSATGGPYNEQFF; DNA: TGTGCCAGCTCCGCTACAGGGGGGCCCTACAATGAGCAGTTCTTC
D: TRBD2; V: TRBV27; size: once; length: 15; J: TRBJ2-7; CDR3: CASSGGLAVLYEQYF; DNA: TGTGCCAGCAGTGGGGGACTAGCGGTTCTCTACGAGCAGTACTTC
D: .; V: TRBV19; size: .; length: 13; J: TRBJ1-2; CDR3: CASSIVSGYGYTF; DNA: TGTGCCAGTAGTATTGTGTCAGGGTATGGCTACACCTTC
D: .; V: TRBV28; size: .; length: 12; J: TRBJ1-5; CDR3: CASSSVNQPQHF; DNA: TGTGCCAGCAGTTCGGTTAATCAGCCCCAGCATTTT
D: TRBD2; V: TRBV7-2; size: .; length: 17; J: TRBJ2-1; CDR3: CASSKSLAGGPHNEQFF; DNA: TGTGCCAGCAGCAAGAGTTTAGCGGGAGGGCCCCACAATGAGCAGTTCTTC
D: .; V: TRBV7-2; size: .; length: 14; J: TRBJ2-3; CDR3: CASSAGTGKGTQYF; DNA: TGTGCCAGCAGCGCCGGGACTGGAAAAGGTACGCAGTATTTT
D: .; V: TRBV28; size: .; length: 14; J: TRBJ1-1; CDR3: CASSPPGKNTEAFF; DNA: TGTGCCAGCAGCCCCCCGGGGAAGAACACTGAAGCTTTCTTT
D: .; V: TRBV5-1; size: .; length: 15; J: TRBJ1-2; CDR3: CASSPMEGALYGYTF; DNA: TGCGCCAGCAGTCCTATGGAAGGGGCACTCTATGGCTACACCTTC
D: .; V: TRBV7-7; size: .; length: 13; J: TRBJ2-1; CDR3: CASSPDSYNEQFF; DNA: TGTGCCAGCAGCCCTGACTCTTACAATGAGCAGTTCTTC
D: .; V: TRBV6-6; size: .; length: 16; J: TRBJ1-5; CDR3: CASSYIIGQGGQPQHF; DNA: TGTGCCAGCAGTTACATAATAGGGCAGGGAGGGCAGCCCCAGCATTTT
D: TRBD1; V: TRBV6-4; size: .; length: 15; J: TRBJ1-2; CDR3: CASSEQGVPPYGYTF; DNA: TGTGCCAGCAGCGAACAGGGGGTGCCCCCCTATGGCTACACCTTC
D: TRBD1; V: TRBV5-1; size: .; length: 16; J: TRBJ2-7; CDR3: CASRPEGTGSSYEQYF; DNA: TGCGCCAGCAGACCGGAAGGGACAGGGAGCTCCTACGAGCAGTACTTC
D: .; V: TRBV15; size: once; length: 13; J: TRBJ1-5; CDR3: CATNGRLNQPQHF; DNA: TGTGCCACTAACGGGAGATTAAATCAGCCCCAGCATTTT
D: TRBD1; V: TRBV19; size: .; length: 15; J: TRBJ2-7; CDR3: CASSDGGQGLDEQYF; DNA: TGTGCCAGTAGTGACGGGGGACAGGGACTCGACGAGCAGTACTTC
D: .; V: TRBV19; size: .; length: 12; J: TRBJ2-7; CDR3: CASSSDSYEQYF; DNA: TGTGCCAGTAGTAGTGACAGCTACGAGCAGTACTTC
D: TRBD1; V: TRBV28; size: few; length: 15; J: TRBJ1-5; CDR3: CASSFQGASNQPQHF; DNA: TGTGCCAGCAGTTTCCAGGGGGCGAGCAATCAGCCCCAGCATTTT
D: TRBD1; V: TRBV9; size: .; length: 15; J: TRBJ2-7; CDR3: CASSVRQGSLYEQYF; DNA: TGTGCCAGCAGCGTCAGACAGGGGTCGCTCTACGAGCAGTACTTC
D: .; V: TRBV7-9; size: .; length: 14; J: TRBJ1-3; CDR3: CASSLWGEGNTIYF; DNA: TGTGCCAGCAGCTTGTGGGGAGAAGGAAACACCATATATTTT
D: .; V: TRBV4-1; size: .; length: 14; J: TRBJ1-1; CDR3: CASSQRDSNTEAFF; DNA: TGCGCCAGCAGCCAAAGAGACTCGAACACTGAAGCTTTCTTT
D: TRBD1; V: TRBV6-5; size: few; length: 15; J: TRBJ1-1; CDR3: CASSYGRTGGTEAFF; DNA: TGTGCCAGCAGTTACGGAAGGACAGGGGGCACTGAAGCTTTCTTT
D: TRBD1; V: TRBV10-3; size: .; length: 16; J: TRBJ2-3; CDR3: CAISESAGGSADTQYF; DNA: TGTGCCATCAGTGAGTCGGCAGGGGGTAGTGCAGATACGCAGTATTTT
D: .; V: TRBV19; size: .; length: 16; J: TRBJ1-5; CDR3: CASRLGGGPGNQPQHF; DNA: TGTGCCAGTAGACTAGGGGGGGGGCCAGGCAATCAGCCCCAGCATTTT
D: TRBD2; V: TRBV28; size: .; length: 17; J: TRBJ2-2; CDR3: CASSLFAGGPHTGELFF; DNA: TGTGCCAGCAGTTTATTTGCGGGAGGGCCCCACACCGGGGAGCTGTTTTTT
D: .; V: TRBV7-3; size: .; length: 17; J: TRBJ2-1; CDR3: CASSLTVYSAFVNEQFF; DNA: TGTGCCAGCAGCTTAACGGTCTACTCTGCTTTTGTCAATGAGCAGTTCTTC
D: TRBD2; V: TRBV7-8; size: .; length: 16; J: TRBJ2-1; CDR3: CASTFYGLAGVGEQFF; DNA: TGTGCCAGCACTTTTTACGGACTAGCGGGAGTCGGTGAGCAGTTCTTC
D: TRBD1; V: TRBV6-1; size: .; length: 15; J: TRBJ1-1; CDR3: CASSQSTGSNTEAFF; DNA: TGTGCCAGCAGTCAATCGACAGGGAGTAACACTGAAGCTTTCTTT
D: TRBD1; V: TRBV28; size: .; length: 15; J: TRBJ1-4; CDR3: CASSRSTGANEKLFF; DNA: TGTGCCAGCAGTAGGTCGACAGGGGCTAATGAAAAACTGTTTTTT
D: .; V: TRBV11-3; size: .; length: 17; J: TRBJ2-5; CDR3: CASSPPGRSYREETQYF; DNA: TGTGCCAGCAGCCCACCGGGGAGGTCCTATCGGGAGGAGACCCAGTACTTC
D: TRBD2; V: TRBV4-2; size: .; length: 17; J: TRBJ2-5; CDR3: CASSQGWELAGGQTQYF; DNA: TGTGCCAGCAGCCAAGGATGGGAACTAGCGGGAGGGCAGACCCAGTACTTC
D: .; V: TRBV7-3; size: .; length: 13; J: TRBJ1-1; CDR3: CASSPDGFTEAFF; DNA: TGTGCCAGCAGCCCCGACGGGTTCACTGAAGCTTTCTTT
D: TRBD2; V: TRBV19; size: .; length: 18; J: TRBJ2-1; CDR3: CASSIDSGGSGAYNEQFF; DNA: TGTGCCAGTAGTATAGATTCGGGGGGTAGCGGAGCTTACAATGAGCAGTTCTTC
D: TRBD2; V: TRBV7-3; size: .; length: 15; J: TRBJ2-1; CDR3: CASSPSGGSYNEQFF; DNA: TGTGCCAGCAGCCCTAGCGGGGGTTCGTACAATGAGCAGTTCTTC
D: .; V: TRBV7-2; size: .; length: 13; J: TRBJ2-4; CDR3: CASSSGTPNIQYF; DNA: TGTGCCAGCAGCTCAGGGACTCCAAACATTCAGTACTTC
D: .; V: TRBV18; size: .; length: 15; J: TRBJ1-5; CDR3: CASSSTGMGNQPQHF; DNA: TGTGCCAGCTCGTCCACAGGGATGGGCAATCAGCCCCAGCATTTT
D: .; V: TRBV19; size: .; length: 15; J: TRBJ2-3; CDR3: CASSVGYRNTDTQYF; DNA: TGTGCCAGTAGTGTCGGTTACCGAAACACAGATACGCAGTATTTT
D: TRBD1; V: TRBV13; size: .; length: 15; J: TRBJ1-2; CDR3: CASSLWDRLNYGYTF; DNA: TGTGCCAGCAGCTTGTGGGACAGGTTGAACTATGGCTACACCTTC
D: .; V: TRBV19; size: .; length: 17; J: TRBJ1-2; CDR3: CASSINVIGRGLYGYTF; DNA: TGTGCCAGTAGTATTAATGTGATCGGTAGGGGTCTGTATGGCTACACCTTC
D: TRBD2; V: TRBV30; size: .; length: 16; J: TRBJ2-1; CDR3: CAWSFRTSGKYNEQFF; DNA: TGTGCCTGGAGTTTCCGGACTAGCGGGAAATACAATGAGCAGTTCTTC
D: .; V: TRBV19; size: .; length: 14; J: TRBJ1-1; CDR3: CASTTGEMNTEAFF; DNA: TGTGCCAGTACTACGGGGGAGATGAACACTGAAGCTTTCTTT
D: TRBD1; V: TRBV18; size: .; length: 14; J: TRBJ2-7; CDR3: CASSPDRGSYEQYF; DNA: TGTGCCAGCTCACCCGACAGGGGCTCCTACGAGCAGTACTTC